This T cell receptor beta chain was obtained from a study of TIL therapy for anti-PD-1-resistant metastatic lung cancer (dated by TCRdb to the early 2020s). The study in broad terms: Before any PD-1/PD-L1 blockade was given, tumors were harvested, nivolumab was then administered, and patients who progressed went on to receive lymphodepletion, an infusion of expanded TIL, and IL-2. Enrolled patients had a median age of roughly 54 years (range about 38-85) and a median tumor PD-L1 proportion score of over 5.5%. Most of the cohort had lung adenocarcinoma, including a few EGFR-mutant tumors and two ALK-rearranged tumors, and half of the patients were either current or former smokers. Across the cohort, whole-exome sequencing showed a median non-synonymous tumor mutation burden of roughly 1.5 mutations per megabase. T cell receptor beta sequencing of tumor and peripheral blood was used to follow clonotypes across the tumor, the expanded TIL product and serial blood samples.

Per the publication, the time point label means: pre-treatment sample, taken before nivolumab and TIL therapy. A phase I trial run at two centers enrolled adults with stage 4 NSCLC between 2017 and 2020. The samples were drawn from an open-label, single-arm phase I trial testing tumor-infiltrating lymphocyte therapy combined with nivolumab in advanced non-small cell lung cancer. Blood mononuclear cells from EDTA tubes were isolated by Ficoll gradient, snap-frozen as pellets, and DNA was extracted with a Qiagen mini-prep kit. Points the paper makes about the study in general: Generalizability was limited because the cohort was highly selected, with more treatment-naive, never-smoker and oncogene-addicted patients included than is typical. The study protocol defined all tumor marker inferences as exploratory. The baseline peripheral repertoire was partially replaced by infused TIL clonotypes, which then decayed over months, and no apparent association between persistence and response was found.

V is pruned by 5 bases and J by 3 bases, leaving 5 bases of the junction without a gene match. As encoded in the germline V gene, CDR1 is SGHAT while CDR2 is FQNNGV. Reading from cysteine to phenylalanine, the CDR3 counts 15 amino acids. The only DNA kept is the CDR3, 45 bases in frame from the first base. A remark on this clone: Its antigen is still unknown. No much larger clone is present one base from it, and per-base qualities are unavailable.

Using bias-controlled multiplex PCR with the immunoSEQ v3 hsTCRB kit, the TCR beta CDR3 regions were amplified from genomic DNA. The TCR libraries were sequenced on an Illumina NextSeq 500 to 1.5 million to 2 million read pairs for survey level or about 4.5-6 million read pairs for deep level. In the source study's methods: Clonality was reported by immunoSEQ Analyzer software, which also assigned V, D and J genes and filtered out non-productive sequences. Repertoires of infused TIL and blood were compared using productive Simpson clonality and the Morisita overlap index of productive TRB rearrangements. The absolute count of a clonotype in blood was estimated by multiplying the lymphocyte count by the CD3+ fraction and by the productive frequency of the clone. TCRdb took over this immuneACCESS table, retaining in-frame rearrangements with V and J assigned. Such tables are incomplete; in checked studies, under half of the missing clones stem from an unresolved V gene, and the remainder is unexplained. That table supplies the V and J calls and clone size; D and trimming were determined from the DNA. The sample data list about 32,000 clones, and 74% of these were observed just once. Around 2.5% of the sample is held by the ten biggest clonotypes.

The TCR was taken from a woman aged 30 to 85 with non-small cell lung cancer. This chain is built from TRBV11-2 and TRBJ1-5, and 9 junction bases match TRBD1. Material: blood, obtained at baseline. The nucleotides are TGTGCCAGCAGCGTGGGACAGGGCGCCAATCAGCCCCAGCATTTT. It codes for CASSVGQGANQPQHF.